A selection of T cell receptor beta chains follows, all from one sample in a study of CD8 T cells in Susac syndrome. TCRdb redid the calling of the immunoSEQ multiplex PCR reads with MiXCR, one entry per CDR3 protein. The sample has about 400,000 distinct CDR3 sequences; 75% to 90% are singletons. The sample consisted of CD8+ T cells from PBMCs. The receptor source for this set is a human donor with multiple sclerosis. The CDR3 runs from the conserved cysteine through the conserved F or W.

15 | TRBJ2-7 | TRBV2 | CASSPGDMLSYEQYF
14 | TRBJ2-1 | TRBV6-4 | CASGRGGDRNEQFF
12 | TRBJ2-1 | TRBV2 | CASSEIRLGQFF
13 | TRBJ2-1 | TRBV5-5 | CASSLEPPVEQFF
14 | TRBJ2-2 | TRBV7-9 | CASSPKGVTGELFF
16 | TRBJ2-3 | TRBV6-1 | CASSERRITSTDTQYF
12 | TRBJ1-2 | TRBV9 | CASSVEGRGYTF
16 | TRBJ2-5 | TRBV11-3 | CASSSTRDGERETQYF
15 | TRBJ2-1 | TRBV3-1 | CASSQPGTRSDEQFF
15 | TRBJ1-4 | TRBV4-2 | CASSQETGLHEKLFF
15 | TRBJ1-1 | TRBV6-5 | CASSYSSVYPKEAFF
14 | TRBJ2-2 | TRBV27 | CASSYGLGTGELFF
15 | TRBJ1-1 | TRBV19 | CASNAEEQGDTEAFF
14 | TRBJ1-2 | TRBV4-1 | CASSQVYGDYGYTF
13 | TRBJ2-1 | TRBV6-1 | CASSGTEYNEQFF
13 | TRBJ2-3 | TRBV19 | CASSFQGTDTQYF
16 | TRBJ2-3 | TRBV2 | CASSEPVGMKTDTQYF
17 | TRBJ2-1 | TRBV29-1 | CSVEGVDSGRSSNEQFF
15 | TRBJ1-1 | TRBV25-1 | CASSETHPMNTEAFF
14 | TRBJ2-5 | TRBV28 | CASLAGLGLETQYF
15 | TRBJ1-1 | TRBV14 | CASSQDIGGNTEAFF
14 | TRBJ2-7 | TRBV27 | CASRGLGGSYEQYF
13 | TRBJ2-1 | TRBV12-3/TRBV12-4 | CASSPHGANEQFF
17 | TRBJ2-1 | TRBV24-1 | CATSDSLHGGNYNEQFF
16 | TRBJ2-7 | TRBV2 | CASSDWSGAKSYEQYF
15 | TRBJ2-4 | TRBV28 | CASSPLGRVENIQYF
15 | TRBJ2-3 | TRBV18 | CASSPSGGVTDTQYF
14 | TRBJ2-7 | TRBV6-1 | CASKPGQANYEQYF
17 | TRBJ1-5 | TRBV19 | CASSIFFGENSNQPQHF
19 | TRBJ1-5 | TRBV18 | CASSRAGPTGDLRWQPQHF
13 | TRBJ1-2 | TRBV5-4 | CASSATGGFGYTF
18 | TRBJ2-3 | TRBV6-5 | CASSYSGVPAGSTDTQYF
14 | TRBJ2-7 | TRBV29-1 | CSVGDSTGSYEQYF
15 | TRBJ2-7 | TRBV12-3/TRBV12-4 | CASSPGQRHSYEQYF
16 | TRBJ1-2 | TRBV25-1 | CASSEDWGITSYGYTF